This T cell receptor beta chain was captured by sequencing in a study of Ad26.COV2.S vaccination and SARS-CoV-2 variants. Study background: The study gave Ad26.COV2.S intramuscularly, once or twice 56 days apart.

Germline CDR1 and CDR2: SGHAT and FQNNGV. The CDR3 loop spans 18 amino acids. V dropped 1 base and J dropped 2 bases, with 19 bases sitting between them. Libraries were prepared by immunoSEQ multiplex PCR; TCRdb keeps only in-frame clonotypes and omits some of them. The sample has 350,000 to 500,000 clones, less than 95% seen once. Described treatment: 15 to 20 received Ad26.COV2.S at low or high dose, single or two shots; roughly five received placebo; per-sample allocation not given. Collection of samples fell on day 63 after the first vaccine or placebo injection. This Boston cohort included adults aged 18-55 years.

Sequencing used peripheral blood, obtained in a trial of Ad26.COV2.S vaccine versus placebo. This sequence originates from a person aged 18 to 59 who received the Ad26.COV2.S COVID-19 vaccine or a placebo. The rearrangement joins TRBV11-2 to TRBJ2-3; maybe TRBD2 (5 bases). The CDR3, as DNA: TGTGCCAGCAGCTTAGTTTATCGGGCTCAGCGGACCACAGATACGCAGTATTTT. The encoded protein is CASSLVYRAQRTTDTQYF.